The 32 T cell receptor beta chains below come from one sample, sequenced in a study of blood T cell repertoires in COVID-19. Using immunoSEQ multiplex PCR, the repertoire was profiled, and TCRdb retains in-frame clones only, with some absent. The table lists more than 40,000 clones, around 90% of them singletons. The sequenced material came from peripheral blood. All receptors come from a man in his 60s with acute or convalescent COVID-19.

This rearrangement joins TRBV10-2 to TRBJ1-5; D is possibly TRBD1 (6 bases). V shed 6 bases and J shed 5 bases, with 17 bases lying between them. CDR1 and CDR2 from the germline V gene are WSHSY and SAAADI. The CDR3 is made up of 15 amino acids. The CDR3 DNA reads TGCGCCAGCAGCCAGGTGGGGGGGCGCGATCAGCCCCAGCATTTT. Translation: CASSQVGGRDQPQHF.

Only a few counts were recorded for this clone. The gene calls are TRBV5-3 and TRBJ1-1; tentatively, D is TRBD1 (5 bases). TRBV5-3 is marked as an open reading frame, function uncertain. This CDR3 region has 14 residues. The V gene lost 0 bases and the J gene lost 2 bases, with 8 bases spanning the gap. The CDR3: CARSLGGANTEAFF. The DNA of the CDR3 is TGTGCCAGAAGCTTGGGTGGGGCTAACACTGAAGCTTTCTTT.

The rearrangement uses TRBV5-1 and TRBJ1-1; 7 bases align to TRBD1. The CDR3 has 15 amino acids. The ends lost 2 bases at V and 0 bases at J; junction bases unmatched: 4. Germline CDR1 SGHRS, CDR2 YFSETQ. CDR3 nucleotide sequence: TGCGCCAGCAGCTTCATACAGGGGTTGAACACTGAAGCTTTCTTT. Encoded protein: CASSFIQGLNTEAFF.

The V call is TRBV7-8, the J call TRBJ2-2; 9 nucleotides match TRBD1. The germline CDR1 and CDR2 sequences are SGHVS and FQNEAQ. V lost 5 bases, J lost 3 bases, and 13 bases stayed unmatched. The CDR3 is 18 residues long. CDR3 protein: CASSATSVGTGYTGELFF. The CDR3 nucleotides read TGTGCCAGCAGCGCCACCTCCGTCGGGACAGGGTACACCGGGGAGCTGTTTTTT.

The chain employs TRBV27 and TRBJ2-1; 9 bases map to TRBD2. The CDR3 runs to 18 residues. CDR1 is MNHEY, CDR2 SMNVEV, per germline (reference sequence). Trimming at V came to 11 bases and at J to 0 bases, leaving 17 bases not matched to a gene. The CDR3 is CARAGAGGPRGSYNEQFF. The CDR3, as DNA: TGTGCCCGCGCGGGGGCGGGGGGGCCGCGGGGCTCCTACAATGAGCAGTTCTTC.

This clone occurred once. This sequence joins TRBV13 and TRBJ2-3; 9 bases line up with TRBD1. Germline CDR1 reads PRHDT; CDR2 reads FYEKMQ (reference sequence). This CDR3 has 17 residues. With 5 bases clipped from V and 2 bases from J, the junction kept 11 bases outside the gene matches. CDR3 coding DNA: TGTGCCAGCAGCGCCCCCATCCGGGACAGGGACACAGATACGCAGTATTTT. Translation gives CASSAPIRDRDTDTQYF.

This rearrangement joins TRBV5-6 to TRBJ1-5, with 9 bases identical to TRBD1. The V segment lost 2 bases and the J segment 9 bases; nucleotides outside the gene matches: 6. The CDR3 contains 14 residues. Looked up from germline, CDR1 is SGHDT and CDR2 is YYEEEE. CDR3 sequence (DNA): TGTGCCAGCAGCTTAGGGACAGGGAGGTCGCCCCAGCATTTT. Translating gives CASSLGTGRSPQHF.

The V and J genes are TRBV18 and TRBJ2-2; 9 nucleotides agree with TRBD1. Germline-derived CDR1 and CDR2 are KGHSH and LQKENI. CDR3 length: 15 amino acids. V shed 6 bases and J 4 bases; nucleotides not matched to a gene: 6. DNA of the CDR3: TGTGCCAGCTCGCCCGGGACAGGGACCACCGGGGAGCTGTTTTTT. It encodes CASSPGTGTTGELFF.

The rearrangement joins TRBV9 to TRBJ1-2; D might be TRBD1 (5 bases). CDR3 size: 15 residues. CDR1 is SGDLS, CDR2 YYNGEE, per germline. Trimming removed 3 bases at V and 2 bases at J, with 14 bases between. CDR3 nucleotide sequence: TGTGCCAGCAGCGAGGGGCCGGGGGTGAACTATGGCTACACCTTC. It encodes CASSEGPGVNYGYTF.

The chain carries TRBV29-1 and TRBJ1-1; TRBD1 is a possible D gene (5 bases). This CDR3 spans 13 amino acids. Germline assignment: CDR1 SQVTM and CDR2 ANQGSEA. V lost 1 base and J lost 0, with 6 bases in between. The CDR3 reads CSVEVTVNTEAFF. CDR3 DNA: TGCAGCGTTGAAGTGACAGTGAACACTGAAGCTTTCTTT.

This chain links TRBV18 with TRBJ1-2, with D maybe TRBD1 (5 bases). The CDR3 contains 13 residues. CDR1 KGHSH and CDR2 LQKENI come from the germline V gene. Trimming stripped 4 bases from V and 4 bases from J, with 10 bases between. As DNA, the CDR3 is TGTGCCAGCTCACTTGAGGGACTCTATGGCTACACCTTC. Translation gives CASSLEGLYGYTF.

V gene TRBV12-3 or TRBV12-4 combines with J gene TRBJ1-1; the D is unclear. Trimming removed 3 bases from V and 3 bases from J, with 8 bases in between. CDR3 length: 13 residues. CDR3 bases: TGTGCCAGCAGTTTGTTTCAATACACTGAAGCTTTCTTT. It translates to CASSLFQYTEAFF.

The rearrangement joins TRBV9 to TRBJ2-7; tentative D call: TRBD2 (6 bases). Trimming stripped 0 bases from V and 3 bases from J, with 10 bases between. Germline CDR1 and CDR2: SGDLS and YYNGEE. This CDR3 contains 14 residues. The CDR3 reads CASSVGDGGYEQYF. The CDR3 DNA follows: TGTGCCAGCAGCGTAGGTGACGGGGGCTACGAGCAGTACTTC.

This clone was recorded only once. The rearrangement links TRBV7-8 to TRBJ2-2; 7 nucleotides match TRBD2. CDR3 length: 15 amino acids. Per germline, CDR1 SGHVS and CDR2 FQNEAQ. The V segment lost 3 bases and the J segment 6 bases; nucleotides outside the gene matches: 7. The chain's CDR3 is CASSFLWGGSGELFF. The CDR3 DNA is TGTGCCAGCAGCTTCTTGTGGGGGGGGTCCGGGGAGCTGTTTTTT. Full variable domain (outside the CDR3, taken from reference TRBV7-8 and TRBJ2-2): GAGVSQSPRYKVAKRGQDVALRCDPISGHVSLFWYQQALGQGPEFLTYFQNEAQLDKSGLPSDRFFAERPEGSVSTLKIQRTQQEDSAVYLCASSFLWGGSGELFFGEGSRLTVL.

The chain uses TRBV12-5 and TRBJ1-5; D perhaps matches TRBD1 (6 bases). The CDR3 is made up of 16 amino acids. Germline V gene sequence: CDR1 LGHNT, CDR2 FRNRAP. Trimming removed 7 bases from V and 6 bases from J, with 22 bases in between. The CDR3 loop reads CASANTRTGGGQPQHF. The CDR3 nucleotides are TGTGCTAGTGCCAACACCCGGACGGGGGGCGGTCAGCCCCAGCATTTT. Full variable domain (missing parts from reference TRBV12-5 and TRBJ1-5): DARVTQTPRHKVTEMGQEVTMRCQPILGHNTVFWYRQTMMQGLELLAYFRNRAPLDDSGMPKDRFSAEMPDATLATLKIQPSEPRDSAVYFCASANTRTGGGQPQHFGDGTRLSIL.

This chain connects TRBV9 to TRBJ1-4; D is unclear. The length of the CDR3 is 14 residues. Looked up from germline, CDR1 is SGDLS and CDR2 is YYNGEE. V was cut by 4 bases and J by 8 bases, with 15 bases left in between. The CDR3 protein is CASSPGPSGEKLFF. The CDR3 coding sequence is TGTGCCAGCAGCCCCGGACCCAGCGGGGAAAAACTGTTTTTT.

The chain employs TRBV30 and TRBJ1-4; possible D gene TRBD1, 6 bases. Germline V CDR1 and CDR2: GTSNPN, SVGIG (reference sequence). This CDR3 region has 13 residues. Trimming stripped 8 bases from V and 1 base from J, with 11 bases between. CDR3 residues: CALETGTNEKLFF. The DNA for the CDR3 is TGTGCCCTTGAGACAGGAACTAATGAAAAACTGTTTTTT.

CDR3 bases: TGCAGCGTTGCATTAGAGTTCCCGGGGCAGTACTTC. Translation: CSVALEFPGQYF. This rearrangement joins TRBV29-1 to TRBJ2-7; D remains unclear. The CDR3 length is 12 residues. CDR1 and CDR2 from the germline V gene are SQVTM and ANQGSEA. Trimming left V 4 bases short and J 9 bases short, with 16 bases between.

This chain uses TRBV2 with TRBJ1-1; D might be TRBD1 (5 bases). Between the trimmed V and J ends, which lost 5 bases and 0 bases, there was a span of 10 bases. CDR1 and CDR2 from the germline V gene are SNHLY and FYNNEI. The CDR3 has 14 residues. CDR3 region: CASSIQGMNTEAFF. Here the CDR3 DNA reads TGTGCCAGCAGTATCCAGGGTATGAACACTGAAGCTTTCTTT. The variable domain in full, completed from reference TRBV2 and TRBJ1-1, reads EPEVTQTPSHQVTQMGQEVILRCVPISNHLYFYWYRQILGQKVEFLVSFYNNEISEKSEIFDDQFSVERPDGSNFTLKIRSTKLEDSAMYFCASSIQGMNTEAFFGQGTRLTVV.

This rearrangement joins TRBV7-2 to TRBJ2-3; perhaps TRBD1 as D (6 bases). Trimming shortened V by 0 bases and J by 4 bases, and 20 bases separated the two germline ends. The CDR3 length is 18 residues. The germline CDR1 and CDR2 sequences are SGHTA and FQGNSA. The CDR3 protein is CASSLAPPRGWGSDTQYF. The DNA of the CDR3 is TGTGCCAGCAGCTTAGCTCCCCCCAGGGGTTGGGGGTCAGATACGCAGTATTTT.

This CDR3 reads CASSQAGLENGYTF. As DNA, the CDR3 is TGTGCCAGCAGCCAAGCGGGATTGGAGAATGGCTACACCTTC. The chain employs TRBV3-1 (or the pseudogene TRBV3-2) and TRBJ1-2; D call uncertain. The ends were cut back, 1 base at V and 6 bases at J, with 12 bases in the middle. The CDR3 is made up of 14 amino acids. Germline CDR1 and CDR2: LGHDT and YNNKEL (reference sequence).

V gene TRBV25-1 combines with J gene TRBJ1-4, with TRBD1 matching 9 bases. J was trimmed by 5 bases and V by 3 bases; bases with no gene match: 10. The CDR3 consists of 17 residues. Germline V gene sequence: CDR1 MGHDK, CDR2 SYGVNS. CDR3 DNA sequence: TGTGCCAGCAGTGATCCCCTCCGACAGGGGGGAAATGAAAAACTGTTTTTT. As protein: CASSDPLRQGGNEKLFF.

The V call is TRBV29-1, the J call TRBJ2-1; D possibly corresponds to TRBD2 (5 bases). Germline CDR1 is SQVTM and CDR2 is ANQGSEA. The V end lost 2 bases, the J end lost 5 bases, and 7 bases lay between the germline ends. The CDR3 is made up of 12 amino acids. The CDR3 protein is CSVEQLDNEQFF. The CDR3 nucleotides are TGCAGCGTTGAACAACTAGACAATGAGCAGTTCTTC.

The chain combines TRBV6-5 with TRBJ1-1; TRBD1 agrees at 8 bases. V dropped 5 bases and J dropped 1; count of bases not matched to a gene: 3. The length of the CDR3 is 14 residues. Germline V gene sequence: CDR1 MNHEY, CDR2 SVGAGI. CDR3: CASSTTGGNTEAFF. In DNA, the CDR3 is TGTGCCAGCAGTACCACAGGGGGGAACACTGAAGCTTTCTTT.

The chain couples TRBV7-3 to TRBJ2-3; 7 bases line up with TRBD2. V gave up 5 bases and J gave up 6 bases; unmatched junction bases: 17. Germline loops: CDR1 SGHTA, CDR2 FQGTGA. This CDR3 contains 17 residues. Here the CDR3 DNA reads TGTGCCAGCAGCCCCGAAGTAGTCGCGGGGGTCGGGGATACGCAGTATTTT. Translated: CASSPEVVAGVGDTQYF.

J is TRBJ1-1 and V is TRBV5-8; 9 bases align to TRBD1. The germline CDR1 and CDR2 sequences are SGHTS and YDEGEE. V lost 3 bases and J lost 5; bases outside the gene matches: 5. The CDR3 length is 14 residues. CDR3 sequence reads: CASSYRGRGTEAFF. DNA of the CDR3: TGTGCCAGCAGCTACAGGGGGCGCGGGACTGAAGCTTTCTTT.

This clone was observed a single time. The CDR3 sequence: CASSLGAGDLTGELFF. The CDR3 nucleotides read TGTGCCAGCAGCTTGGGGGCCGGGGACCTCACCGGGGAGCTGTTTTTT. This chain joins TRBV11-2 and TRBJ2-2; a weak D match, TRBD1 (6 bases). CDR1 and CDR2 from the germline V gene are SGHAT and FQNNGV. V gave up 3 bases and J gave up 4 bases, with 15 bases separating them. The CDR3 extends over 16 amino acids.

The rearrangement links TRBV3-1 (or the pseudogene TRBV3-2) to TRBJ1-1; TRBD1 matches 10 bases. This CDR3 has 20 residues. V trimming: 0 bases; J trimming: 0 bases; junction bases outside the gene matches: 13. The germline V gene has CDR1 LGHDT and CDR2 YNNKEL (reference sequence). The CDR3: CASSQDRRGDRGRMNTEAFF. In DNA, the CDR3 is TGTGCCAGCAGCCAAGATAGGCGCGGGGACAGGGGTCGTATGAACACTGAAGCTTTCTTT.

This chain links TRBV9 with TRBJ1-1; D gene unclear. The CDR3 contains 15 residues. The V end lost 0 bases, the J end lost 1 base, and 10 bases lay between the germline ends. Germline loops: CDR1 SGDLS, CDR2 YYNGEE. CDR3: CASSVEWRQNTEAFF. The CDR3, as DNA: TGTGCCAGCAGCGTAGAGTGGAGGCAGAACACTGAAGCTTTCTTT.

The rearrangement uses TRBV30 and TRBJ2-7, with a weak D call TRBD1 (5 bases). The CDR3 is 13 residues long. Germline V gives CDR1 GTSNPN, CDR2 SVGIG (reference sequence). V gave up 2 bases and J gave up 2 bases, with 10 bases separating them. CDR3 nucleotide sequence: TGTGCCTGGAGTAGGGGTCAGGCCTACGAGCAGTACTTC. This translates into CAWSRGQAYEQYF. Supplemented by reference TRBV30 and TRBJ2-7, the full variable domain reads SQTIHQWPATLVQPVGSPLSLECTVEGTSNPNLYWYRQAAGRGLQLLFYSVGIGQISSEVPQNLSASRPQDRQFILSSKKLLLSDSGFYLCAWSRGQAYEQYFGPGTRLTVT.

CDR3 region: CASSQDASSYEQYF. As DNA, the CDR3 is TGCGCCAGCAGCCAAGATGCCAGTTCCTACGAGCAGTACTTC. The chain is built from TRBV4-3 and TRBJ2-7, with D unresolved. V lost 0 bases, J lost 1 base, and 7 bases lay in between. Germline-derived CDR1 and CDR2 are LGHNA and YSLEER. The CDR3 has 14 amino acids.

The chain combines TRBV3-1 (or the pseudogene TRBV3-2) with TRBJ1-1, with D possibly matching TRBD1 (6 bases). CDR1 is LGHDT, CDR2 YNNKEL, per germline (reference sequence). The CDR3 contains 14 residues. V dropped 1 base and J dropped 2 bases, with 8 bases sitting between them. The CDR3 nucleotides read TGTGCCAGCAGCCAAGGGACAGAAAACACTGAAGCTTTCTTT. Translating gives CASSQGTENTEAFF.